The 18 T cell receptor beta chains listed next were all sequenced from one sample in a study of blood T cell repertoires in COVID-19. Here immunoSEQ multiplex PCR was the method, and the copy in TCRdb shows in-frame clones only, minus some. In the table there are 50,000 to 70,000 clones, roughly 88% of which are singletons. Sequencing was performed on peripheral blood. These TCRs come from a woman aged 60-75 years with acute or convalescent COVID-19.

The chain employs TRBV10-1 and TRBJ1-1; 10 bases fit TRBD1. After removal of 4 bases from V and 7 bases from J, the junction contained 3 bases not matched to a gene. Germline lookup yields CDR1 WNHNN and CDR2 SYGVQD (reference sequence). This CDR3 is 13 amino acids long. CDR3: CASSAGQGIEAFF. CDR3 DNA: TGCGCCAGCAGTGCGGGACAGGGGATTGAAGCTTTCTTT.

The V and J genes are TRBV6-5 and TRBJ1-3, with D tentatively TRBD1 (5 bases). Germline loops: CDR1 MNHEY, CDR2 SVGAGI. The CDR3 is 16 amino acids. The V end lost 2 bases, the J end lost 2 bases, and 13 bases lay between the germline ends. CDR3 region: CASSYRIEGAGNTIYF. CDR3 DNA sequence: TGTGCCAGCAGTTACCGAATAGAAGGGGCTGGAAACACCATATATTTT.

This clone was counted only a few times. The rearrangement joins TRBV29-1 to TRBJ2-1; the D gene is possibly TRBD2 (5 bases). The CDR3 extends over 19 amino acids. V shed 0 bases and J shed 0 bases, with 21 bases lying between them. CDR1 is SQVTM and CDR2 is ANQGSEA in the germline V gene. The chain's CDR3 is CSVEDNRRRTGNSYNEQFF. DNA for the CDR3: TGCAGCGTTGAAGATAACAGAAGGAGAACCGGGAACTCCTACAATGAGCAGTTCTTC.

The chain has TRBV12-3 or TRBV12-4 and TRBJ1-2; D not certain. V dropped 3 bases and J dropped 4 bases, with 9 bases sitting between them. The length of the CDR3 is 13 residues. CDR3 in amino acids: CASSLIGSYGYTF. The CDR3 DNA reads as TGTGCCAGCAGTTTGATAGGGAGCTATGGCTACACCTTC.

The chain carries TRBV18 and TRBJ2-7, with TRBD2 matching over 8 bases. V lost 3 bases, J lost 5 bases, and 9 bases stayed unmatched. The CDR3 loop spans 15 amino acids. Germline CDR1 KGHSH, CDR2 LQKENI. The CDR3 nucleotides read TGTGCCAGCTCACCCCCGGGGTCGGGGGGGAACGAGCAGTACTTC. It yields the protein CASSPPGSGGNEQYF.

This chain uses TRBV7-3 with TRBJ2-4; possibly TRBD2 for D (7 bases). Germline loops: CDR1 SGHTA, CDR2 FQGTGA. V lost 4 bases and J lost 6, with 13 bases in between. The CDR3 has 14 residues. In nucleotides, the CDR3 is TGTGCCAGCAGCTGGGGGGGCAGCCCAAACATTCAGTACTTC. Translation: CASSWGGSPNIQYF.

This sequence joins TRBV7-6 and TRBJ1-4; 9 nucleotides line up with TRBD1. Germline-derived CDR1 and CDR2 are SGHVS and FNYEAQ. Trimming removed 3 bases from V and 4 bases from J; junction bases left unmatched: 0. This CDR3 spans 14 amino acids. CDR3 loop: CASSLGQGNEKLFF. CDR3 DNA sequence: TGTGCCAGCAGCTTGGGACAGGGTAATGAAAAACTGTTTTTT.

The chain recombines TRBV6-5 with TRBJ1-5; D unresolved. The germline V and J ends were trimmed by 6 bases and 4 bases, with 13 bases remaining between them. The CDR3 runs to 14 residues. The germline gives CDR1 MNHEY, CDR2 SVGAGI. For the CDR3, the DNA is TGTGCCAGCAGCGATAACGGACTGAATCAGCCCCAGCATTTT. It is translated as CASSDNGLNQPQHF.

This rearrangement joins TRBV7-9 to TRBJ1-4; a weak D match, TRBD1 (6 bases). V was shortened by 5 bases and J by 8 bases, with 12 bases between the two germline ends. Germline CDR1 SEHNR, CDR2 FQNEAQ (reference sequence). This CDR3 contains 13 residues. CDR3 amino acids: CASSPTGSEKLFF. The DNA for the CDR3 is TGTGCCAGCAGCCCAACAGGGAGCGAAAAACTGTTTTTT.

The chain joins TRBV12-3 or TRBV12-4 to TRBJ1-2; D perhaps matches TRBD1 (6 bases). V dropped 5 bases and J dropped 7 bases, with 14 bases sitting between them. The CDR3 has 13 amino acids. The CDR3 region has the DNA TGTGCCAGCAGTCCAGGACAGATAGGTGGCTACACCTTC. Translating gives CASSPGQIGGYTF.

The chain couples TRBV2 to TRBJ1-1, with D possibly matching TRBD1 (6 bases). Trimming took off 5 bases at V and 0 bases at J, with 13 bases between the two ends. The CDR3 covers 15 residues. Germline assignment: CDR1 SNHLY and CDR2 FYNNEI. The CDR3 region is CASSYTGTLNTEAFF. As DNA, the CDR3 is TGTGCCAGCAGTTATACCGGGACATTGAACACTGAAGCTTTCTTT.

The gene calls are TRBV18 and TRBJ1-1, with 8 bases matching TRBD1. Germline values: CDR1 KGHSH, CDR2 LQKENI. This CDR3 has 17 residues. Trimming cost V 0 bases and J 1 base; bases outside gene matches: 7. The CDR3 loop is CASSPPVSGGANTEAFF. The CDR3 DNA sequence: TGTGCCAGCTCACCACCGGTTTCAGGGGGCGCGAACACTGAAGCTTTCTTT. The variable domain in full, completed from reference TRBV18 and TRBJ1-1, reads NAGVMQNPRHLVRRRGQEARLRCSPMKGHSHVYWYRQLPEEGLKFMVYLQKENIIDESGMPKERFSAEFPKEGPSILRIQQVVRGDSAAYFCASSPPVSGGANTEAFFGQGTRLTVV.

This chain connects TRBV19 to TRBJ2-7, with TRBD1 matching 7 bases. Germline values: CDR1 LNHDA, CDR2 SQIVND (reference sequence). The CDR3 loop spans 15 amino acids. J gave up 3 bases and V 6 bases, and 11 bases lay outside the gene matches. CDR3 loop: CASRETGLISYEQYF. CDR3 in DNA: TGTGCCAGTAGGGAGACAGGGTTAATTAGCTACGAGCAGTACTTC.

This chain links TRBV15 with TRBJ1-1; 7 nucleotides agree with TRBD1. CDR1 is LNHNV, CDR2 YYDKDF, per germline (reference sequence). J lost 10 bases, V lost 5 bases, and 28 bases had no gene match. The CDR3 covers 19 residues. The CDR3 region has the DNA TGTGCCACCAGCGGACCGGGCCAACAGGGGACGCGCATTAATTGGGGAGCTTTCTTT. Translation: CATSGPGQQGTRINWGAFF.

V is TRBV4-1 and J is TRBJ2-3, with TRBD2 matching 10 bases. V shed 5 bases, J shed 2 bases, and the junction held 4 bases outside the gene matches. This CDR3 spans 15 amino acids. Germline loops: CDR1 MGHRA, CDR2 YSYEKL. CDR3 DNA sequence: TGCGCCAGCAGCGAGCGGGGGGGTAACACAGATACGCAGTATTTT. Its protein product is CASSERGGNTDTQYF.

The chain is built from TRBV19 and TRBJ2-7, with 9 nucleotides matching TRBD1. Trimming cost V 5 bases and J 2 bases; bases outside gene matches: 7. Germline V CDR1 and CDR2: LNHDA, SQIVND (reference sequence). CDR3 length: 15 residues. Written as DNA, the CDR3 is TGTGCCAGTAGTCTGTCCGGGACAGGGACCTACGAGCAGTACTTC. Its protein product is CASSLSGTGTYEQYF.

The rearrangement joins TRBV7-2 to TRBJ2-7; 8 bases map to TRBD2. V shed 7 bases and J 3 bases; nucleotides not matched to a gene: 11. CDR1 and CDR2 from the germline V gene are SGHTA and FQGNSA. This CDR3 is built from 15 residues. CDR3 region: CASTATGGGRYEQYF. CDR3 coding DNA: TGTGCCAGCACCGCAACCGGGGGGGGGCGCTACGAGCAGTACTTC.

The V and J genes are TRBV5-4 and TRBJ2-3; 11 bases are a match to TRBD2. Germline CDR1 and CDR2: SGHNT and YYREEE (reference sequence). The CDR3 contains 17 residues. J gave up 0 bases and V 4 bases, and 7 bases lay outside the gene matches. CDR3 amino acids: CASSPGTSGTSTDTQYF. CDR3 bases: TGTGCCAGCAGCCCGGGGACTAGCGGCACTAGCACAGATACGCAGTATTTT.